This T cell receptor (beta chain) was recovered during a study of T cell repertoires in cytomegalovirus infection. Study-wide background: Carrying CMV and the relevant HLA type showed in public TCR beta signatures. Findings of the study overall: The cumulative frequency of public TCR beta families distinguished individuals who carried CMV together with the relevant HLA. The ex vivo response was dominated by HLA-C-restricted CMV-specific TCR beta clonotypes.

The length of the CDR3 is 15 residues. CDR1 MNHEY and CDR2 SMNVEV come from the germline V gene (reference sequence). V was cut by 5 bases and J by 2 bases, with 13 bases left in between. A single record per CDR3 protein comes from TCRdb applying MiXCR to the reads. The sample lists 110,000 or so distinct CDR3 sequences, about 33% seen once, with around two fifths in the top ten. In regard to this clonotype: Its antigen remains unidentified.

The receptor was derived from a human donor in good health (CMV status not recorded). Some clones in this sample may be carry-over from other donors' samples. The rearrangement uses TRBV27 and TRBJ2-1, with D perhaps TRBD1 (5 bases). The source material was CD8+ T cells from cultured PBMCs, sampled from culture after CMV antigen stimulation. CDR3 sequence (DNA): TGTGCCAGCAGTCCAAGACAGATTCCCTACAATGAGCAGTTCTTC. It encodes CASSPRQIPYNEQFF.